Below, 9 T cell receptor beta chains from the same sample are listed, as sequenced in a study of T cells in Graves' hyperthyroidism and ophthalmopathy. Regions amplified from RNA transcripts were the TCR beta CDR3 regions. The primer set for the first-round RT-PCR of the TCR CDR3 was HTBI. TCRdb recomputed calls from the multiplex PCR reads with MiXCR, one row per CDR3 protein. Among hundreds of thousands of distinct CDR3 sequences listed, roughly 15% were seen once. The specimen sequenced was blood. These receptors were taken from a woman in her forties with Graves' ophthalmopathy.

At least ten counts were recorded for this clonotype. The J gene is TRBJ2-5, the V gene TRBV7-2; weak D call: TRBD2 (5 bases). Per the germline V gene, CDR1 is SGHTA and CDR2 is FQGNSA. This CDR3 has 15 residues. V lost 0 bases to trimming and J lost 5 bases, with 13 bases between them. The CDR3 DNA follows: TGTGCCAGCAGCTTAGCGGGAGCTTTACGGGAGACCCAGTACTTC. Its protein is CASSLAGALRETQYF.

This clonotype was counted ten times or more. The chain combines TRBV5-1 with TRBJ2-5, with TRBD2 matching 13 bases. V lost 3 bases to trimming and J lost 0 bases; unmatched junction nucleotides: 11. The CDR3 is 19 amino acids. Germline values: CDR1 SGHRS, CDR2 YFSETQ. In nucleotides, the CDR3 is TGCGCCAGCAGCTCATTACCGGGACTAGCGGGGAACTACCAAGAGACCCAGTACTTC. Protein product: CASSSLPGLAGNYQETQYF. Supplemented by reference TRBV5-1 and TRBJ2-5, the full variable domain reads KAGVTQTPRYLIKTRGQQVTLSCSPISGHRSVSWYQQTPGQGLQFLFEYFSETQRNKGNFPGRFSGRQFSNSRSEMNVSTLELGDSALYLCASSSLPGLAGNYQETQYFGPGTRLLVL.

The chain has TRBV20-1 and TRBJ2-5; TRBD2 matches 9 bases. This CDR3 region has 14 residues. The germline V gene has CDR1 DFQATT and CDR2 SNEGSKA (reference sequence). V gave up 6 bases and J gave up 1 base; unmatched junction bases: 6. CDR3 DNA: TGCAGTGCGAGTAGCGGGAGAACCCAAGAGACCCAGTACTTC. Its protein product is CSASSGRTQETQYF.

This clonotype was counted many times. This rearrangement joins TRBV27 to TRBJ1-2, with unresolved D. Trimming took off 9 bases at V and 4 bases at J, with 15 bases between the two ends. This CDR3 contains 13 residues. Germline V CDR1 and CDR2: MNHEY, SMNVEV (reference sequence). CDR3 bases: TGTGCCAGTCGGTCCGGGGAGAGCTATGGCTACACCTTC. It yields the protein CASRSGESYGYTF.

Ten or more counts support this clonotype. V and J are TRBV6-5 and TRBJ2-5; 8 bases line up with TRBD2. The CDR3 totals 13 residues. Germline loops: CDR1 MNHEY, CDR2 SVGAGI. The V gene end was trimmed by 6 bases and the J gene end by 3 bases; junction bases not matched to a gene: 3. CDR3 nucleotides: TGTGCCAGCAGGCCGGGGGGGAAAGAGACCCAGTACTTC. Protein sequence: CASRPGGKETQYF.

The chain carries TRBV7-2 and TRBJ2-7, with 12 bases aligning to TRBD2. The CDR3 length is 15 residues. CDR1 is SGHTA, CDR2 FQGNSA, per germline. Losses at the gene ends were 4 bases for V and 3 bases for J; bases not matched to a gene: 4. CDR3: CASSSLAGGVYEQYF. DNA of the CDR3: TGTGCCAGCAGCTCACTAGCGGGAGGAGTCTACGAGCAGTACTTC.

This clonotype was seen many times. The V and J genes are TRBV30 and TRBJ1-1; TRBD1 might be the D (5 bases). Between the trimmed V and J ends, which lost 1 base and 5 bases, there was a span of 14 bases. The CDR3 extends over 14 amino acids. The germline gives CDR1 GTSNPN, CDR2 SVGIG (reference sequence). Here the CDR3 DNA reads TGTGCCTGGAGTGGGGAAGGGGCGCGGACTGAAGCTTTCTTT. This sequence encodes CAWSGEGARTEAFF.

V is TRBV27 and J is TRBJ1-5; TRBD1 matches 10 bases. The ends lost 3 bases at V and 7 bases at J; junction bases unmatched: 3. The germline V gene has CDR1 MNHEY and CDR2 SMNVEV (reference sequence). The length of the CDR3 is 14 residues. DNA for the CDR3: TGTGCCAGCAGTTTTCTGACAGGGGGCCAGCCCCAGCATTTT. Translation: CASSFLTGGQPQHF.

Many counts were recorded for this clonotype. The V and J genes are TRBV19 and TRBJ1-2; TRBD1 might be the D (5 bases). Germline V lookup: CDR1 LNHDA, CDR2 SQIVND (reference sequence). V lost 11 bases, J lost 2 bases, and 18 bases lay in between. The CDR3 runs to 14 residues. The CDR3 nucleotides read TGTGCCGTACAACGGGAGGAGGGGAACTATGGCTACACCTTC. Protein: CAVQREEGNYGYTF. The whole variable domain, remainder taken from reference TRBV19 and TRBJ1-2, is DGGITQSPKYLFRKEGQNVTLSCEQNLNHDAMYWYRQDPGQGLRLIYYSQIVNDFQKGDIAEGYSVSREKKESFPLTVTSAQKNPTAFYLCAVQREEGNYGYTFGSGTRLTVV.